The clone carrying this T cell receptor (beta chain) came up once. The CDR3 is 16 amino acids. Unmatched junction bases numbered 7, after V lost 2 bases and J lost 3 bases. Germline V gene data show CDR1 as LGHNA and CDR2 as YNFKEQ. This record comes from a study of blood T cell repertoires in COVID-19. The protocol was immunoSEQ multiplex PCR, while the TCRdb copy is restricted to in-frame clones and leaves out a portion. The sample lists around 300,000 clones; about 87% were seen once. The study drew participants aged about 18 to 89 years from around 24 US areas. Allocation to cohorts depended on clinical history reported by the participants. Two consecutive negative NP/OP PCR tests, clearance, or resolved symptoms defined Cohort 3 recovery.

Input material: PBMCs or T cells enriched from blood (not recorded which). The genes are TRBV4-2 and TRBJ1-2, with TRBD1 identical over 9 bases. The receptor comes from a woman aged 45-65 years who had recovered from COVID-19. CDR3 sequence reads: CASSQNGQGRDYGYTF. DNA for the CDR3: TGTGCCAGCAGCCAAAACGGACAGGGGAGAGACTATGGCTACACCTTC.